A single sample is the source of the 2 T cell receptor beta chains below, sequenced in a study of human T cells and chemical hapten exposure. TCRdb redid the calling of the RACE reads with MiXCR, one entry per CDR3 protein. The data show approximately 370,000 distinct CDR3 sequences, approximately 5% seen once. The time point denotes: pre-sensitization, week 0. This sample's treatment: therapeutic diphenylcyclopropenone sensitization with weekly scalp DPC. Material: whole blood, obtained in connection with sensitization to the hapten diphenylcyclopropenone (DPC). Receptors were obtained from a woman between 18 and 29 years old with alopecia areata. Some clones in this sample may be carry-over from other donors' samples.

This clonotype was counted at least ten times. This chain links TRBV28 with TRBJ2-7, with D uncertain. The germline gives CDR1 MDHEN, CDR2 SYDVKM. This CDR3 is built from 12 residues. Trimming cost V 1 base and J 4 bases, with 5 bases left between them. This CDR3 is CASSLFGYEQYF. In nucleotides, the CDR3 is TGTGCCAGCAGTTTATTCGGGTACGAGCAGTACTTC.

The sample holds a few counts of this clonotype. This chain connects TRBV28 to TRBJ1-3, with D maybe TRBD1 (5 bases). Germline-derived CDR1 and CDR2 are MDHEN and SYDVKM. CDR3 size: 14 residues. Deletions cut 3 bases from V and 1 base from J, with 7 bases between. As DNA, the CDR3 is TGTGCCAGCAGTTTCAGACAGTCTGGAAACACCATATATTTT. It yields the protein CASSFRQSGNTIYF.